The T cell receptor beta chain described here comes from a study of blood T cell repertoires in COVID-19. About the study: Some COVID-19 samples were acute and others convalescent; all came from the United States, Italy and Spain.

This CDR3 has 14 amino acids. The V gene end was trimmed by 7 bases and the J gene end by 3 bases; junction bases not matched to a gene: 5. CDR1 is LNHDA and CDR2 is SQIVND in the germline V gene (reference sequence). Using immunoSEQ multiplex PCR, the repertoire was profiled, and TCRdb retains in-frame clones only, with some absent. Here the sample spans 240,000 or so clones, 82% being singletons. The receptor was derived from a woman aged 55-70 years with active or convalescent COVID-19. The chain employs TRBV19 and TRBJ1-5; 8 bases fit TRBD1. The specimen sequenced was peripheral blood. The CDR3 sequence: CASNVQGDNQPQHF. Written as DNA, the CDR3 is TGTGCCAGTAATGTACAGGGGGACAATCAGCCCCAGCATTTT.